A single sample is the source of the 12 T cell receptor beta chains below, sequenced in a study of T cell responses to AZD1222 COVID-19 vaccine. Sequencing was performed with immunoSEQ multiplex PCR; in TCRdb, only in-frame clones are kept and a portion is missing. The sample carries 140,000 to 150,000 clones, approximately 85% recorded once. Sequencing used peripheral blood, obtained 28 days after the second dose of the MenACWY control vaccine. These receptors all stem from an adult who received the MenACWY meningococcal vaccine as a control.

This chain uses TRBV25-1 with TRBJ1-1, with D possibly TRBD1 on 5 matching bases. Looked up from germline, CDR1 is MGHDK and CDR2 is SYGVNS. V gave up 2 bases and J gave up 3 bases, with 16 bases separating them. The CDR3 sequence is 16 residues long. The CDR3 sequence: CASSEDKWQGYTEAFF. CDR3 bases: TGTGCCAGCAGTGAAGATAAGTGGCAGGGCTACACTGAAGCTTTCTTT.

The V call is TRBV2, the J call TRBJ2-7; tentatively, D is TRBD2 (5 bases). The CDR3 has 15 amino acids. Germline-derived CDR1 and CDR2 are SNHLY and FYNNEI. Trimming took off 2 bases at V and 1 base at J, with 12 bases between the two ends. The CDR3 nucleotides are TGTGCCAGCAGTGAAAACCGGGAACCGTCCTACGAGCAGTACTTC. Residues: CASSENREPSYEQYF. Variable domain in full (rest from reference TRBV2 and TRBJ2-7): EPEVTQTPSHQVTQMGQEVILRCVPISNHLYFYWYRQILGQKVEFLVSFYNNEISEKSEIFDDQFSVERPDGSNFTLKIRSTKLEDSAMYFCASSENREPSYEQYFGPGTRLTVT.

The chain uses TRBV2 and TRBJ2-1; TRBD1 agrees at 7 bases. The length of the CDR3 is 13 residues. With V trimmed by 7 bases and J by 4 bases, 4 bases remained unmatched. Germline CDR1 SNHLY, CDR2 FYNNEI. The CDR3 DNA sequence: TGTGCCAGCATAGGACAGGCTTACAATGAGCAGTTCTTC. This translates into CASIGQAYNEQFF. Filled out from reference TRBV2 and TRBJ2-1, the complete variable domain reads EPEVTQTPSHQVTQMGQEVILRCVPISNHLYFYWYRQILGQKVEFLVSFYNNEISEKSEIFDDQFSVERPDGSNFTLKIRSTKLEDSAMYFCASIGQAYNEQFFGPGTRLTVL.

The CDR3 DNA is TGTGCCAGCAGTTTACAGGGGATAGTCGAGCAGTACTTC. Amino acids: CASSLQGIVEQYF. The chain has TRBV28 and TRBJ2-7; tentatively, D is TRBD1 (6 bases). Germline V gene sequence: CDR1 MDHEN, CDR2 SYDVKM. The length of the CDR3 is 13 residues. V lost 2 bases to trimming and J lost 6 bases, with 11 bases between them.

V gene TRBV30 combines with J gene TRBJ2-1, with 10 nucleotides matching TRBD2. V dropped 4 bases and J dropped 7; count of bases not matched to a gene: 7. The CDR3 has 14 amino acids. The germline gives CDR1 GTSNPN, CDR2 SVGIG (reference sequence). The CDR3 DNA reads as TGTGCCTGGACTCTCGGACTAGCGGCGAATGAGCAGTTCTTC. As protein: CAWTLGLAANEQFF.

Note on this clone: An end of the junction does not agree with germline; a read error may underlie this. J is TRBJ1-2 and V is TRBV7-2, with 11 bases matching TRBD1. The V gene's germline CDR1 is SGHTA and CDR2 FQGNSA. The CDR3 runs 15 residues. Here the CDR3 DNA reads TGTGCCAGCAGTTTAGATGGACAGGGGGCAGGAGGCTACACCTTC. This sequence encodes CASSLDGQGAGGYTF. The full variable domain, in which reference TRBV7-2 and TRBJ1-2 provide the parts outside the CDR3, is GAGVSQSPSNKVTEKGKDVELRCDPISGHTALYWYRQSLGQGLEFLIYFQGNSAPDKSGLPSDRFSAERTGGSVSTLTIQRTQQEDSAVYLCASSLDGQGAGGYTFGSGTRLTVV.

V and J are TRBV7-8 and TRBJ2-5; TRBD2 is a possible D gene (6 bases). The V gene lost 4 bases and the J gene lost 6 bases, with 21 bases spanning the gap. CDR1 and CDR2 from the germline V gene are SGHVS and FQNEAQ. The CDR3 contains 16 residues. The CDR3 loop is CASSWGSGEVVKTQYF. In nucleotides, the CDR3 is TGTGCCAGCAGCTGGGGGTCGGGAGAGGTGGTAAAGACCCAGTACTTC.

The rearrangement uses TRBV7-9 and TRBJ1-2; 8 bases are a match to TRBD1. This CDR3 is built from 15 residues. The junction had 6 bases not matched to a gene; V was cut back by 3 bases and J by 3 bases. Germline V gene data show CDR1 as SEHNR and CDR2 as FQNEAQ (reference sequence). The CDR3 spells CASSFPGTGHYGYTF. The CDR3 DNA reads TGTGCCAGCAGCTTTCCCGGGACAGGCCACTATGGCTACACCTTC.

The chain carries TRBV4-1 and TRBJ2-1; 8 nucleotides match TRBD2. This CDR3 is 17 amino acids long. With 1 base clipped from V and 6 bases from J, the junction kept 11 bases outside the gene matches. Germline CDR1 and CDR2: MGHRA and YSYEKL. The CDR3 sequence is CASSQAAGTRDRNEQFF. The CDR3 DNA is TGCGCCAGCAGCCAAGCGGCCGGGACTAGAGATCGCAATGAGCAGTTCTTC.

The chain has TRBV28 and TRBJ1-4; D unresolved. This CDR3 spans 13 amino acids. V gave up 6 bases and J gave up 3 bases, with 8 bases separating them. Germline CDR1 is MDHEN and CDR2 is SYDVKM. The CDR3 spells CASSEPPNEKLFF. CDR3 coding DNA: TGTGCCAGCAGCGAGCCACCTAATGAAAAACTGTTTTTT. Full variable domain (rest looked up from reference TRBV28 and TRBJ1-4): DVKVTQSSRYLVKRTGEKVFLECVQDMDHENMFWYRQDPGLGLRLIYFSYDVKMKEKGDIPEGYSVSREKKERFSLILESASTNQTSMYLCASSEPPNEKLFFGSGTQLSVL.

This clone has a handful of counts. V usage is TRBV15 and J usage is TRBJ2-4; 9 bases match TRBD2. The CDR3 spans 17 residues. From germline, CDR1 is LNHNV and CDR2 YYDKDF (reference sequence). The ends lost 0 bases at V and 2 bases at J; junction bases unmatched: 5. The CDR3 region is CATSRDPASGTKNIQYF. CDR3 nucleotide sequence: TGTGCCACCAGCAGAGACCCAGCTAGCGGGACCAAAAACATTCAGTACTTC.

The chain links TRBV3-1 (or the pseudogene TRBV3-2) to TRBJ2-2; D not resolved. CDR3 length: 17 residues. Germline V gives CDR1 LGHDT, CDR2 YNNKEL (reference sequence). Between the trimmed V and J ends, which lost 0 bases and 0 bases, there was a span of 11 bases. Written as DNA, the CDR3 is TGTGCCAGCAGCCAAGACAGTAGGACGGCGAACACCGGGGAGCTGTTTTTT. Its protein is CASSQDSRTANTGELFF.